This T cell receptor beta chain was captured in a study of T cell changes during pregnancy in multiple sclerosis. The CDR3 consists of 16 residues. The germline CDR1 and CDR2 sequences are SSHAT and FNYEAQ (reference sequence). Libraries were prepared by immunoSEQ multiplex PCR; TCRdb keeps only in-frame clonotypes and omits some of them. The top ten hold approximately 2% of the sample, which has some 77,000 clones, around nine tenths seen once. Turning to this clone: At one end, the junction sequence differs from germline, possibly due to a read error.

The chain has TRBV7-7 and TRBJ1-5, with TRBD1 matching over 7 bases. The specimen was peripheral blood, collected in the second trimester of pregnancy. The sequence was obtained from a female donor in good health, enrolled as a control in a pregnancy study. This CDR3 is CASSNRTGDSNQPQHF. CDR3 DNA: TGTGCTAGCAGCAACCGGACAGGCGATAGCAATCAGCCCCAGCATTTT.